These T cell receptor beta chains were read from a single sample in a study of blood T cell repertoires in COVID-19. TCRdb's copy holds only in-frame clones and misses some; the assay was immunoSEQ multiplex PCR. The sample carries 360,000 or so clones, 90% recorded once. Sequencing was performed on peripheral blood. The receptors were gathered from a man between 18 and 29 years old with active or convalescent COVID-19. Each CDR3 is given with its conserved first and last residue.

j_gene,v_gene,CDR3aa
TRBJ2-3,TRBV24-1,CATSEGQVVSTDTQYF
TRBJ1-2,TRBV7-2,CASRLGTLTGGFGYTF
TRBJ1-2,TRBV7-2,CASSYGTGGSYGYTF
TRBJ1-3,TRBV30,CAWDRDSGNTIYF
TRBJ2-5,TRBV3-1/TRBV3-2,CASRLGTSGVETQYF
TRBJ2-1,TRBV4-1,CASSPVSGKSWNEQFF
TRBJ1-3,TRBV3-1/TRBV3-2,CASSPSGSGNTIYF
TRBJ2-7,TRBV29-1,CSVQGLAGGGTEEQYF
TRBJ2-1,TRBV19,CASSILLAGGMNEQFF
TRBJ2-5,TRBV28,CASSKTGFQETQYF
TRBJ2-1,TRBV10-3,CAITSGRDGNNEQFF
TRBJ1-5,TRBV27,CASSIRVNQPQHF
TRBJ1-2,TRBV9,CASSARQGDNSGYTF
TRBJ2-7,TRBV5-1,CASSLPGTGAYEQYF
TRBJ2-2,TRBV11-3,CASSLARGALAGELFF
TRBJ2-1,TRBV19,CASSIGGTTYNEQFF
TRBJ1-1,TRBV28,CASSLRAVTGKNTEAFF
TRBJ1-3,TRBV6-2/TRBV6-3,CASSYGTGRLVAGNTIYF
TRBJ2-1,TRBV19,CASSIGAGGSEQFF
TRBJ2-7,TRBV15,CATSREREGPDEQYF
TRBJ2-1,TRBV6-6,CAITHGTSQFF
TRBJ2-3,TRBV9,CASSVATGGTRALSDTQYF
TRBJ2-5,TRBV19,CATRTSGGPWTQYF